Presented here are 15 T cell receptor beta chains from one specimen sequenced in a study of T cells in Graves' hyperthyroidism and ophthalmopathy. Amplified TCR beta CDR3 regions came from RNA transcripts. A first-round RT-PCR of the TCR CDR3 used the HTBI primer set. One entry per CDR3 protein results from TCRdb running MiXCR on the multiplex PCR reads. The data contain around 300,000 distinct CDR3 sequences, about an eighth of them singletons. The specimen was blood. The receptors here all came from a young woman with Graves' hyperthyroidism that later progressed to Graves' ophthalmopathy.

The chain carries TRBV10-3 and TRBJ2-3; possibly TRBD2 for D (5 bases). Trimming took off 0 bases at V and 4 bases at J, with 14 bases between the two ends. Germline assignment: CDR1 ENHRY and CDR2 SYGVKD. This CDR3 is 16 amino acids long. The CDR3 DNA follows: TGTGCCATCAGTGAGTCGAGCCTATACGGGGCAGATACGCAGTATTTT. Protein product: CAISESSLYGADTQYF.

This clonotype was counted many times. The V gene is TRBV5-6, the J gene TRBJ1-2, with no clear D. Trimming stripped 0 bases from V and 7 bases from J, with 10 bases between. Per germline, CDR1 SGHDT and CDR2 YYEEEE. The CDR3 covers 13 residues. The DNA for the CDR3 is TGTGCCAGCAGCTTGGGGCAAGGAAGTGGCTACACCTTC. It yields the protein CASSLGQGSGYTF.

In this sample, this clonotype turned up many times. The rearrangement links TRBV7-2 to TRBJ2-2; D is ambiguous. In germline, CDR1 is SGHTA, CDR2 FQGNSA. The CDR3 covers 12 residues. Trimming took 4 bases from V and 8 from J, leaving 8 bases between them. In DNA, the CDR3 is TGTGCCAGCAGCTCCCGAGCAGGGGAGCTGTTTTTT. This gives the protein CASSSRAGELFF.

Details on this clonotype: A much larger clone sits a single nucleotide away, making a read error possible. The chain joins TRBV28 to TRBJ2-3; D gene uncertain. The last part of the DNA fits TRBJ1-5 better; the J call may be wrong. This CDR3 spans 15 amino acids. CDR1 is MDHEN, CDR2 SYDVKM, per germline. The CDR3 bases are TGTGCCAGCAGTTTAAGGCGGGCCGGCACAGATACGCAGCATTTT. Encoded protein: CASSLRRAGTDTQHF.

This clonotype was counted between two and nine times. The chain couples TRBV7-9 to TRBJ2-7; D unresolved. The CDR3 contains 14 residues. V lost 1 base, J lost 2 bases, and 9 bases lay in between. The V gene's germline CDR1 is SEHNR and CDR2 FQNEAQ (reference sequence). CDR3: CASSLEAQTYEQYF. As DNA, the CDR3 is TGTGCCAGCAGCTTAGAGGCCCAGACCTACGAGCAGTACTTC.

A few counts support this clonotype. The rearrangement uses TRBV5-1 and TRBJ1-2; D unclear. Germline V gene lookup returns CDR1 SGHRS and CDR2 YFSETQ. The CDR3 length is 13 residues. Between the trimmed V and J ends, which lost 5 bases and 4 bases, there was a span of 12 bases. The CDR3 DNA follows: TGCGCCAGCAGGGACTCAGGTCGCTATGGCTACACCTTC. Translated: CASRDSGRYGYTF. The full variable domain, rest sourced from reference TRBV5-1 and TRBJ1-2, is KAGVTQTPRYLIKTRGQQVTLSCSPISGHRSVSWYQQTPGQGLQFLFEYFSETQRNKGNFPGRFSGRQFSNSRSEMNVSTLELGDSALYLCASRDSGRYGYTFGSGTRLTVV.

The chain employs TRBV5-6 and TRBJ2-5; the match to TRBD2 covers 9 bases. V shed 1 base, J shed 0 bases, and the junction held 10 bases outside the gene matches. The CDR3 is 18 residues long. Germline V CDR1 and CDR2: SGHDT, YYEEEE. The CDR3 nucleotides are TGTGCCAGCAGCTTGCGGGCTAGCGGGACCCGGAACCAAGAGACCCAGTACTTC. Protein: CASSLRASGTRNQETQYF.

The V and J genes are TRBV6-9 and TRBJ2-2; no clear D gene. CDR1 is MNHGY and CDR2 is SVAAGI in the germline V gene. V was shortened by 3 bases and J by 1 base, with 15 bases between the two germline ends. This CDR3 has 17 amino acids. CDR3 sequence (DNA): TGTGCCAGCAGTTACTCGAAGGAGAACCTGAACACCGGGGAGCTGTTTTTT. The encoded protein is CASSYSKENLNTGELFF.

There are a few counts of this clonotype. The J gene is TRBJ2-7, the V gene TRBV27; D is undetermined. The germline CDR1 and CDR2 sequences are MNHEY and SMNVEV (reference sequence). With 5 bases removed from V and 2 bases from J, the gap between germline ends came to 13 bases. This CDR3 region has 14 residues. The CDR3 DNA reads as TGTGCCAGCAGTCCCCGGGTGGCAACCTACGAGCAGTACTTC. Protein product: CASSPRVATYEQYF.

This clonotype was recorded a few times. The rearrangement uses TRBV7-3 and TRBJ2-7; D remains ambiguous. V dropped 0 bases and J dropped 1 base, with 7 bases sitting between them. Germline V lookup: CDR1 SGHTA, CDR2 FQGTGA. The CDR3 is 14 residues long. CDR3 DNA sequence: TGTGCCAGCAGCTTAACAGGGAAATCCTACGAGCAGTACTTC. Translation: CASSLTGKSYEQYF.

A word on this clonotype: One base away lies a much larger clone, so this may be a sequencing read error. The chain is built from TRBV27 and TRBJ2-7, with TRBD2 as a possible D gene (6 bases). The CDR3 loop spans 16 amino acids. Trimming shortened V by 4 bases and J by 2 bases, and 18 bases separated the two germline ends. Germline V lookup: CDR1 MNHEY, CDR2 SMNVEV (reference sequence). CDR3 amino acids: CASSWGNERTTYEQYF. DNA for the CDR3: TGTGCCAGCAGTTGGGGCAATGAGCGGACTACCTACGAGCAGTACTTC.

This clonotype was seen ten or more times. The chain carries TRBV6-1 and TRBJ1-6; a weak D match, TRBD1 (6 bases). CDR1 and CDR2 from the germline V gene are MNHNS and SASEGT. This CDR3 is built from 15 residues. The V end was cut by 7 bases, the J end by 7 bases, with 17 bases between. CDR3 residues: CASNKNRAGNSPLHF. As DNA, the CDR3 is TGTGCCAGCAACAAAAACAGGGCGGGCAATTCACCCCTCCACTTT.

This clonotype was detected ten times or more. The chain is built from TRBV29-1 and TRBJ1-2; 7 positions match TRBD1. CDR3 length: 12 amino acids. Germline CDR1 and CDR2: SQVTM and ANQGSEA. V lost 7 bases to trimming and J lost 2 bases; unmatched junction nucleotides: 4. The DNA for the CDR3 is TGCAGCGCCATGGACAGGAACTATGGCTACACCTTC. It specifies CSAMDRNYGYTF.

This clonotype showed up just a few times. The chain links TRBV6-5 to TRBJ2-1; D not resolved. CDR1 and CDR2 from the germline V gene are MNHEY and SVGAGI. The germline V and J ends were trimmed by 1 base and 5 bases, with 9 bases remaining between them. CDR3 size: 14 residues. CDR3: CASSYYGLNNEQFF. CDR3 DNA: TGTGCCAGCAGTTACTATGGTCTTAACAATGAGCAGTTCTTC.

As to this clonotype: A single base separates this from a much larger clone, so it may be a read error. The chain recombines TRBV10-3 with TRBJ2-7; D gene ambiguous. The CDR3 is 14 residues long. CDR1 ENHRY and CDR2 SYGVKD come from the germline V gene. CDR3 loop: CTISVDTSIVQQYF. CDR3 DNA sequence: TGTACCATCAGTGTCGACACCTCTATCGTTCAGCAGTACTTC.